This is a list of T cell receptor beta chains from one sample in a study of regulatory T cells in long-lasting Graves disease. Each CDR3 protein gets one entry after TCRdb re-called the multiplex PCR reads with MiXCR. The sample has 320,000 or so distinct CDR3 sequences; approximately 20% are singletons. Here the sequenced sample was peripheral blood mononuclear cells (PBMCs), taken at new diagnosis, from a patient treated with antithyroid drugs. These receptors were obtained from a female donor with Graves disease. Each CDR3 is given with its conserved first and last residue. Fields, in order: D gene, clone size, V gene, J gene, CDR3 DNA, CDR3 protein. D genes are given only for firm matches. Not every row has a clone size; where given, it reads once, few, many or a size class.

-,many,TRBV2,TRBJ2-7,TGTGCCAGCAGAGGTTGGACAGCTAACTACGAGCAGTACTTC,CASRGWTANYEQYF
-,many,TRBV12-3/TRBV12-4,TRBJ2-7,TGTGCCAGCAGCCCCGACACAGGGCTAAGCTACGAGCAGTACTTC,CASSPDTGLSYEQYF
TRBD2,many,TRBV10-2,TRBJ2-7,TGCGCCAGCAGGCCGGCGGGAGGGCCGGGTGAGCAGTACTTC,CASRPAGGPGEQYF
-,-,TRBV11-3,TRBJ1-6,TGTGCCAGCAGCTTAGATCCAGGTTCACCCCTCCACTTT,CASSLDPGSPLHF
-,-,TRBV18,TRBJ2-1,TGTGCCAGCTCACCGTCCGACGTAACCAGGGAGCAGTTCTTC,CASSPSDVTREQFF
-,many,TRBV12-3/TRBV12-4,TRBJ2-3,TGTGCCAGCAGTTTAGTGATGACTACATCTAGCACAGATACGCAGTATTTT,CASSLVMTTSSTDTQYF
-,many,TRBV7-6,TRBJ2-1,TGTGCCAGCAGCTCCCCCCGAGCCAACTCCTACAATGAGCAGTTCTTC,CASSSPRANSYNEQFF
-,few,TRBV6-1,TRBJ1-1,TGTGCCAGCAGTCCGCCCTTCCGACAAGGGCTGAGGAACACTGAAGCTTTCTTT,CASSPPFRQGLRNTEAFF
TRBD1,-,TRBV6-1,TRBJ2-5,TGTGCCAGTAAACAGGGGATCCAACAAGAGACCCAGTACTTC,CASKQGIQQETQYF
-,many,TRBV6-2/TRBV6-3,TRBJ1-5,TGTGCCAGCACAGGGTTTATCGGCAATCAGCCCCAGCATTTT,CASTGFIGNQPQHF
TRBD2,-,TRBV20-1,TRBJ2-1,TGCAGTGCTACTTACCCTAGGGGGACTAGCCTCCATGAGCAGTTCTTC,CSATYPRGTSLHEQFF
TRBD1,few,TRBV13,TRBJ1-1,TGTGCCAACAGCTCCAGGGGGGAGTGGGTCGACGCTGAAGCTTTCTTT,CANSSRGEWVDAEAFF
TRBD1,-,TRBV4-2,TRBJ2-2,TGTGCCAGCAGCCAGGAGACAGGGGAGAACGGGGAGCTGTTTTTT,CASSQETGENGELFF
-,-,TRBV12-3/TRBV12-4,TRBJ2-2,TGTGCCAGCAGTTTTGGGCGCGCCGGGGAGCTGTTTTTT,CASSFGRAGELFF
-,many,TRBV24-1,TRBJ1-5,TGTGCCACCAGTGCCCGACAGTTAAATCAGCCCCAGCATTTT,CATSARQLNQPQHF
-,-,TRBV6-1,TRBJ2-7,TGTGCCAGCAGCCCCGGTGGCAACGAGCAGTACTTC,CASSPGGNEQYF
-,many,TRBV2,TRBJ1-2,TGTGCCAGCAGGAACATGAAGGGGGATGGCTACACCTTC,CASRNMKGDGYTF
-,many,TRBV11-2,TRBJ2-2,TGTGCCAGCAGCTTAGTGAGACTTGGACCTAGCACCGGGGAGCTGTTTTTT,CASSLVRLGPSTGELFF
-,-,TRBV6-2/TRBV6-3,TRBJ2-2,-,CASSSSGRFGLFVREGHYTGELFF
-,-,TRBV29-1,TRBJ2-7,TGCAGCGCTGAAGTTTTGAACAGAAACTACGAGCAGTACTTC,CSAEVLNRNYEQYF
TRBD1,many,TRBV3-1,TRBJ1-1,TGTGCCAGCTCGAGGGGGCGCGACACTGAAGCTTTCTTT,CASSRGRDTEAFF
TRBD2,-,TRBV28,TRBJ2-5,TGTGCCAGCAGCCCCTCCCTGACTAGCGGGAGGGCCATCGGAGAGACCCAGTACTTC,CASSPSLTSGRAIGETQYF
-,many,TRBV6-1,TRBJ1-1,TGTGCCAGCAGAAGAACAGGTCCGGGGGGAGCTTTCTTT,CASRRTGPGGAFF
-,-,TRBV11-1,TRBJ2-7,TGTGCCAGCTCCTTTGCTAGCGCAGCCTCCTACGAGCAGTACTTC,CASSFASAASYEQYF
-,many,TRBV30,TRBJ1-1,TGTGCCTGGAGCCAGGGGTGGGGTACTGAAGCTTTCTTT,CAWSQGWGTEAFF
TRBD2,-,TRBV10-1,TRBJ2-3,TGCGCCAGCAGCGTGACTAGCGGGAGGCCGACCCCCCGAAATTCCGATACGCAGTATTTT,CASSVTSGRPTPRNSDTQYF
TRBD2,-,TRBV28,TRBJ2-5,TGTGCCAGCAGTTTATGGGCGGCTAGCGGGGGGGAGAAGACCCAGTACTTC,CASSLWAASGGEKTQYF
-,many,TRBV5-1,TRBJ2-1,TGCGCCAGCAGCCGTAGCGGGACAGGCCAGAACGAGCAGTTCTTC,CASSRSGTGQNEQFF
TRBD2,many,TRBV12-3/TRBV12-4,TRBJ2-5,TGTGCCAGCGGCCCTCCAATTGGGGTGCTAGCGGGAGGGCAAGAGACCCAGTACTTC,CASGPPIGVLAGGQETQYF
TRBD2,many,TRBV12-3/TRBV12-4,TRBJ2-5,TGTGCCAGCAGTTCCGGACTAGCGTGGGAGACCCAGTACTTC,CASSSGLAWETQYF
-,-,TRBV13,TRBJ2-6,TGTGCCAGCAACCCCAACAGGGCTGGGGCCAACGTCCTGACTTTC,CASNPNRAGANVLTF
-,many,TRBV29-1,TRBJ2-1,TGCAGCGCCGACTATTTGATCGGGGAGCAGTTCTTC,CSADYLIGEQFF
-,many,TRBV28,TRBJ1-2,TGTGCCAGCAGCCCTGAAGGTTGGACGAGGAACTATGGCTACACCTTC,CASSPEGWTRNYGYTF
TRBD1,many,TRBV2,TRBJ2-2,TGTGCCAGCAGTGAAGCAGGGGGCGAGAACACCGGGGAGCTGTTTTTT,CASSEAGGENTGELFF
-,-,TRBV29-1,TRBJ2-7,TGCAGCGTTGCAGGACGGGTCTCCTACGAGCAGTACTTC,CSVAGRVSYEQYF
TRBD1,many,TRBV7-9,TRBJ2-5,TGTGCCAGCAGCGTACGGGACAGGAGGGAGACCCAGTACTTC,CASSVRDRRETQYF
-,few,TRBV11-2,TRBJ1-3,TGTGCCAGCAGCCTTACAGGTTCCGGCTCTGGAAACACCATATATTTT,CASSLTGSGSGNTIYF
TRBD2,many,TRBV7-3,TRBJ2-3,TGTGCCAGCAGCGACGGGACTAGCGGGAGGATTGCAGATACGCAGTATTTT,CASSDGTSGRIADTQYF
TRBD2,many,TRBV28,TRBJ2-7,TGTGCCAGCAGTTTAGTATCTGGGCGGACTAGCGGGATCTACGAGCAGTACTTC,CASSLVSGRTSGIYEQYF
-,many,TRBV6-2/TRBV6-3,TRBJ1-1,TGTGCCAGCAGCGGATTCAAGGGGACGGGTAAGACTGAAGCTTTCTTT,CASSGFKGTGKTEAFF
-,few,TRBV19,TRBJ1-1,TGTGCCAGTAGTATAGTGGGACGCTCCACTGAAGCTTTCTTT,CASSIVGRSTEAFF
-,many,TRBV12-3/TRBV12-4,TRBJ2-1,TGTGCCAGCAGTTCGGGGGACTTAGGGTCCTACAATGAGCAGTTCTTC,CASSSGDLGSYNEQFF
-,few,TRBV4-1,TRBJ2-5,TGCGCCAGCAGCCAAGAAGGGCGAGAGACCCAGTACTTC,CASSQEGRETQYF
-,many,TRBV30,TRBJ2-5,TGTGCCTGGACCCTCACCGGCACCAACCAAGAGACCCAGTACTTC,CAWTLTGTNQETQYF
-,few,TRBV5-4,TRBJ2-5,TGTGCCAGCAGCTCGCCTTCGGGCGAGACCCAGTACTTC,CASSSPSGETQYF
-,many,TRBV27,TRBJ1-2,TGTGCCAGCAGTTTAGCCCCTTGGGATAACTATGGCTACACCTTC,CASSLAPWDNYGYTF
-,-,TRBV11-2,TRBJ2-5,TGTGCCAGCAGCTTAGAAATGACTTGGGGGGAGACCCAGTACTTC,CASSLEMTWGETQYF
TRBD1,many,TRBV28,TRBJ1-1,TGTGCCAGCAGGTGGGCCCGGCAGGGGGCCAACACTGAAGCTTTCTTT,CASRWARQGANTEAFF
TRBD2,many,TRBV11-2,TRBJ2-3,TGTGCCAGCAGCCTAGCGGGAGAGTTGAATACGCAGTATTTT,CASSLAGELNTQYF
-,many,TRBV28,TRBJ1-1,TGTGCCAGCAGTGTGTGGGGGAGGGACACTGAAGCTTTCTTT,CASSVWGRDTEAFF
-,many,TRBV12-3/TRBV12-4,TRBJ2-7,TGTGCCAGCAGTCGATCGACTTCCGAGGCCTTCTACGAGCAGTACTTC,CASSRSTSEAFYEQYF